Presented here are 27 T cell receptor beta chains from one specimen sequenced in a study of metastatic and nonmetastatic thyroid tumors. Treatment of any kind had been given to no patient before thyroid surgery. TCRdb reassembled clones from the PCR reads with MiXCR. Among 25,000 to 35,000 clones listed, around 15% were seen once. Source material: blood. Source of these receptors: a female donor with papillary thyroid cancer or a benign thyroid nodule (not recorded which). Some clones in this sample may be carry-over from other donors' samples.

This clone came up many times. The chain employs TRBV13 and TRBJ1-4; D remains unclear. The V end lost 6 bases, the J end lost 2 bases, and 10 bases lay between the germline ends. The CDR3 runs to 14 residues. Per the germline V gene, CDR1 is PRHDT and CDR2 is FYEKMQ (reference sequence). The CDR3 DNA reads as TGTGCCAGCAGAAACTTGAATACTAATGAAAAACTGTTTTTT. This encodes CASRNLNTNEKLFF.

By frequency in the sample, this clone is medium-sized. The chain has TRBV28 and TRBJ1-2; D is unresolved. Germline CDR1 reads MDHEN; CDR2 reads SYDVKM. The ends were cut back, 1 base at V and 3 bases at J, with 3 bases in the middle. The CDR3 has 12 residues. The CDR3 loop reads CASSLLDYGYTF. The CDR3 DNA is TGTGCCAGCAGTTTATTGGACTATGGCTACACCTTC.

This clone was recorded at least ten times. This chain connects TRBV6-1 to TRBJ1-2; weak D call: TRBD1 (5 bases). Per the germline V gene, CDR1 is MNHNS and CDR2 is SASEGT. CDR3 length: 15 amino acids. The ends were cut back, 2 bases at V and 6 bases at J, with 16 bases in the middle. The CDR3 here is CASSESAGGSDGYTF. CDR3 in DNA: TGTGCCAGCAGTGAATCCGCGGGGGGTTCGGATGGCTACACCTTC.

This clone was found a few times. Here the CDR3 omits its conserved ending phenylalanine or tryptophan, so a read error is the likely source. The V gene is TRBV12-3 or TRBV12-4, the J gene TRBJ2-7; TRBD2 agrees at 8 bases. The CDR3 is made up of 12 amino acids. V trimming: 8 bases; J trimming: 1 base; junction bases outside the gene matches: 1. The CDR3 DNA sequence: TGTGCCAGCGGGACTAGTTCCTACGAGCAGTACCTC. Residues: CASGTSSYEQYL.

J is TRBJ2-7 and V is TRBV28; no clear D. The CDR3 length is 12 residues. V lost 2 bases and J lost 2, with 4 bases in between. Germline V gives CDR1 MDHEN, CDR2 SYDVKM. The CDR3 reads CASSLSAYEQYF. As DNA, the CDR3 is TGTGCCAGCAGTTTAAGTGCCTACGAGCAGTACTTC.

Concerning this clone: One end of the junction varies from germline; a read error may be responsible. The V call is TRBV6-9, the J call TRBJ2-2; D not resolved. Germline CDR1 reads MNHGY; CDR2 reads SVAAGI. This CDR3 contains 14 residues. The CDR3 here is CASGYFRDNGELFF. CDR3 coding DNA: TGTGCCAGCGGTTACTTTCGCGACAACGGGGAGCTGTTTTTT.

This clone has at least ten counts. A much larger clonotype is one base distant, so this may be a read error. The sample has other DNA sequences that encode this CDR3 too. CDR3 nucleotides: TGTGCCAGCAGTGAGGGACTAAACACTGAAGCTTTCTTT. The encoded protein is CASSEGLNTEAFF. J is TRBJ1-1 and V is TRBV2, with a weak D call TRBD1 (5 bases). Trimming left V 3 bases short and J 2 bases short, with 7 bases between. The CDR3 consists of 13 residues. Germline V gene sequence: CDR1 SNHLY, CDR2 FYNNEI.

The gene calls are TRBV30 and TRBJ2-5, with 9 bases fitting TRBD2. V was clipped by 0 bases and J by 5 bases; unmatched bases: 7. CDR1 GTSNPN and CDR2 SVGIG come from the germline V gene (reference sequence). This CDR3 has 15 amino acids. As DNA, the CDR3 is TGTGCCTGGAGTGTACGGTGGCGGGAGGGGGAGACCCAGTACTTC. It is translated as CAWSVRWREGETQYF.

The rearrangement joins TRBV6-2 or TRBV6-3 to TRBJ1-2; 7 bases agree with TRBD1. This CDR3 contains 15 residues. The ends lost 7 bases at V and 4 bases at J; junction bases unmatched: 12. Looked up from germline, CDR1 is MNHEY and CDR2 is SVGEGT. CDR3 coding DNA: TGTGCCAGCATTCGCAATAAAGGGGACAGCTATGGCTACACCTTC. Its protein product is CASIRNKGDSYGYTF.

This sequence joins TRBV9 and TRBJ2-1, with 8 nucleotides matching TRBD1. The CDR3 is 15 amino acids. V shed 0 bases, J shed 9 bases, and the junction held 8 bases outside the gene matches. The germline V gene has CDR1 SGDLS and CDR2 YYNGEE. The CDR3, as DNA: TGTGCCAGCAGCGTAGGGACAGGGCGTTTCACTGAGCAGTTCTTC. Encoded protein: CASSVGTGRFTEQFF.

This chain links TRBV6-1 with TRBJ1-5; D gene unclear. Trimming cost V 6 bases and J 10 bases, with 13 bases left between them. The germline CDR1 and CDR2 sequences are MNHNS and SASEGT. There are 12 residues in the CDR3. Here the CDR3 reads CASSKGTHPQHF. CDR3 coding DNA: TGTGCCAGCAGCAAGGGAACGCATCCCCAGCATTTT.

Note on this clone: A much larger clone lies one base from this, so it may be a read error. The sample contains more than one DNA sequence encoding this CDR3. This rearrangement joins TRBV10-3 to TRBJ2-4; D may be TRBD1 or TRBD2 (5 bases each). CDR1 and CDR2 from the germline V gene are ENHRY and SYGVKD. V was trimmed by 5 bases and J by 3 bases, leaving 20 bases between them. The CDR3 extends over 17 amino acids. CDR3 bases: TGTGCCATCAGTACCACCTCCCGCACAGGAGGCAAAAACATTCAGTACTTC. Translated, it gives CAISTTSRTGGKNIQYF.

The rearrangement links TRBV19 to TRBJ1-6; no clear D. Trimming left V 3 bases short and J 0 bases short, with 15 bases between. Germline CDR1 LNHDA, CDR2 SQIVND (reference sequence). The CDR3 is 18 amino acids. The CDR3 protein is CASSILRTASSYNSPLHF. DNA of the CDR3: TGTGCCAGTAGTATTCTTCGGACCGCAAGCTCCTATAATTCACCCCTCCACTTT.

The table lists this clone with many counts. The chain is built from TRBV5-1 and TRBJ2-3; 12 positions match TRBD2. The CDR3 consists of 14 residues. J was trimmed by 6 bases and V by 4 bases; bases with no gene match: 3. Germline CDR1 SGHRS, CDR2 YFSETQ. The CDR3 here is CASSPGLAGDTQYF. CDR3 bases: TGCGCCAGCAGCCCCGGACTAGCGGGGGATACGCAGTATTTT. The variable domain in full, completed from reference TRBV5-1 and TRBJ2-3, reads KAGVTQTPRYLIKTRGQQVTLSCSPISGHRSVSWYQQTPGQGLQFLFEYFSETQRNKGNFPGRFSGRQFSNSRSEMNVSTLELGDSALYLCASSPGLAGDTQYFGPGTRLTVL.

This clone was recorded many times. The V call is TRBV3-1, the J call TRBJ2-7, with D perhaps matching TRBD1 (6 bases). Trimming cost V 6 bases and J 6 bases, with 18 bases left between them. From germline, CDR1 is LGHDT and CDR2 YNNKEL (reference sequence). The CDR3 length is 14 residues. CDR3 in DNA: TGTGCCAGCAGTCGCCAAACAGGGTTGGGCGAGCAGTACTTC. As protein: CASSRQTGLGEQYF.

The chain couples TRBV12-3 or TRBV12-4 to TRBJ2-1; a weak D match, TRBD2 (6 bases). This CDR3 spans 15 amino acids. Trimming removed 6 bases at V and 9 bases at J, with 21 bases between. CDR3 nucleotides: TGTGCCAGCAGCTTTCGGTCGCCCACCGGGGGTGAGCAGTTCTTC. It translates to CASSFRSPTGGEQFF.

This clone was detected ten times or more. This chain uses TRBV11-3 with TRBJ2-2; the D gene could be TRBD1 or TRBD2 (5 bases each). With 5 bases removed from V and 4 bases from J, the gap between germline ends came to 11 bases. The CDR3 has 14 residues. Germline V gene data show CDR1 as SGHNT and CDR2 as YENEEA. CDR3 DNA: TGTGCCAGCAGCCGGGACGGCCCCACCGGGGAGCTGTTTTTT. The encoded protein is CASSRDGPTGELFF.

This clone has a handful of counts. This chain links TRBV11-1 with TRBJ2-1; 15 bases map to TRBD2. The J segment lost 4 bases and the V segment lost 5 bases, leaving 3 bases of the junction unmatched. CDR3 length equals 16 residues. Germline V gives CDR1 SGHAT, CDR2 FQDESV (reference sequence). This CDR3 is CASSRGTSGGYNEQFF. The DNA of the CDR3 is TGTGCCAGCAGCCGAGGGACTAGCGGGGGGTACAATGAGCAGTTCTTC.

This clone was found many times. V and J are TRBV2 and TRBJ1-6; 9 positions match TRBD1. V shed 8 bases, J shed 4 bases, and the junction held 3 bases outside the gene matches. From germline, CDR1 is SNHLY and CDR2 FYNNEI. The CDR3 contains 14 residues. CDR3 sequence (DNA): TGTGCCAGCGGGACAGGGAATTATAATTCACCCCTCCACTTT. Translation gives CASGTGNYNSPLHF.

The CDR3 DNA follows: TGCGCCAGCAATTACAGGGGGCGGCGTGAGCAGTTCTTC. It codes for CASNYRGRREQFF. This chain uses TRBV10-2 with TRBJ2-1; 9 nucleotides match TRBD1. The CDR3 runs to 13 residues. V was clipped by 7 bases and J by 9 bases; unmatched bases: 7. Germline lookup yields CDR1 WSHSY and CDR2 SAAADI.

This clone was picked up a small number of times. The chain is built from TRBV27 and TRBJ2-2, with 8 bases fitting TRBD1. With 6 bases clipped from V and 3 bases from J, the junction kept 12 bases outside the gene matches. Germline V CDR1 and CDR2: MNHEY, SMNVEV (reference sequence). The CDR3 runs 17 residues. The CDR3 DNA reads TGTGCCAGCAGCAACGACAGGGGCCTTTCTGACACCGGGGAGCTGTTTTTT. Its protein product is CASSNDRGLSDTGELFF.

The chain couples TRBV9 to TRBJ2-3; D could derive from TRBD1 or TRBD2 (5 bases each). Germline values: CDR1 SGDLS, CDR2 YYNGEE. This CDR3 region has 16 residues. Trimming stripped 3 bases from V and 4 bases from J, with 18 bases between. CDR3 sequence reads: CASSGGGGRSADTQYF. CDR3 nucleotides: TGTGCCAGCAGCGGCGGTGGGGGAAGGAGTGCAGATACGCAGTATTTT.

CDR3 loop: CASSIRNGGRPNSGNTIYF. The DNA for the CDR3 is TGTGCCAGTAGTATAAGGAACGGGGGCAGGCCGAACTCTGGAAACACCATATATTTT. This sequence joins TRBV19 and TRBJ1-3; tentatively, D is TRBD1 (6 bases). The germline V and J ends were trimmed by 2 bases and 0 bases, with 20 bases remaining between them. CDR1 is LNHDA and CDR2 is SQIVND in the germline V gene (reference sequence). This CDR3 comprises 19 residues.

This clone was detected ten times or more. This chain links TRBV19 with TRBJ2-3, with TRBD2 identical over 7 bases. This CDR3 has 16 amino acids. Germline V gene sequence: CDR1 LNHDA, CDR2 SQIVND (reference sequence). The V and J ends lost 3 bases and 2 bases, in that order; junction bases with no gene match: 8. The CDR3 DNA sequence: TGTGCCAGTAGTATGGGGAGGGGACTTATCACAGATACGCAGTATTTT. Translation gives CASSMGRGLITDTQYF.

By sample share, this clone is medium-sized. The genes are TRBV28 and TRBJ1-3; D is uncertain. The CDR3 loop spans 14 amino acids. The germline V gene encodes CDR1 MDHEN and CDR2 SYDVKM. Trimming took off 4 bases at V and 1 base at J, with 8 bases between the two ends. The CDR3 is CASSWAFSGNTIYF. The DNA of the CDR3 is TGTGCCAGCAGTTGGGCCTTTTCTGGAAACACCATATATTTT.

In this sample, this clone turned up a few times. The chain links TRBV19 to TRBJ1-5; possible D gene TRBD1, 6 bases. The germline V and J ends were trimmed by 5 bases and 5 bases, with 22 bases remaining between them. Germline-derived CDR1 and CDR2 are LNHDA and SQIVND (reference sequence). This CDR3 comprises 17 residues. CDR3 DNA sequence: TGTGCCAGTAGTGTAAGTAAGGGTTGGGACACATATCAGCCCCAGCATTTT. It codes for CASSVSKGWDTYQPQHF.

This clone was recorded many times. The chain uses TRBV5-6 and TRBJ1-6; D is uncertain. Trimming took off 4 bases at V and 9 bases at J, with 8 bases between the two ends. Germline V gene lookup returns CDR1 SGHDT and CDR2 YYEEEE. CDR3 length: 12 amino acids. CDR3 sequence (DNA): TGTGCCAGCAGCCTTGTAGGTTCACCCCTCCACTTT. Its protein is CASSLVGSPLHF.